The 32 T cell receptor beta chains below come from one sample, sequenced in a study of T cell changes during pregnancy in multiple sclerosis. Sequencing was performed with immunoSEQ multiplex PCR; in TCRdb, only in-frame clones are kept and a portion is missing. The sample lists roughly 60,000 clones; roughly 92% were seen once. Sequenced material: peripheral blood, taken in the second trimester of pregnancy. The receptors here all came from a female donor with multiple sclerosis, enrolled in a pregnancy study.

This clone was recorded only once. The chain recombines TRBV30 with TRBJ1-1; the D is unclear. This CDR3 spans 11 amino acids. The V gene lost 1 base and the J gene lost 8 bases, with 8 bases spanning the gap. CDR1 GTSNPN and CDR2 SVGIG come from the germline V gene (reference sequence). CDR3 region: CAWSGHYEAFF. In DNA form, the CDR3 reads TGTGCCTGGAGTGGACATTACGAAGCTTTCTTT.

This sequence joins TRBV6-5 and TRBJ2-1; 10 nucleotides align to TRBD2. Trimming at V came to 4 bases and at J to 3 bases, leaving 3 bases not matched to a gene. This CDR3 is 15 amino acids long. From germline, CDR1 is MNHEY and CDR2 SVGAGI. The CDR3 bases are TGTGCCAGCAGTTCCGGGACTAGCGACTACAATGAGCAGTTCTTC. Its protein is CASSSGTSDYNEQFF.

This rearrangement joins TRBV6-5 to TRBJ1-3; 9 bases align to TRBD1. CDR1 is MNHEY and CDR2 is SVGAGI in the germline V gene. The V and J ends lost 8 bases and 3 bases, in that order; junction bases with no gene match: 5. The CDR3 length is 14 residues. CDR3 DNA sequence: TGTGCCAGCCGGGACAGGGATTTTGGAAACACCATATATTTT. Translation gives CASRDRDFGNTIYF.

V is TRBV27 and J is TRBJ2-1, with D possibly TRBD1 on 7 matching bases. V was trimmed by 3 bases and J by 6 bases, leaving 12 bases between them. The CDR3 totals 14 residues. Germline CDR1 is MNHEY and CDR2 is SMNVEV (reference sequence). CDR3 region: CASSFRRDSNEQFF. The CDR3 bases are TGTGCCAGCAGTTTTCGGCGGGACAGCAATGAGCAGTTCTTC.

CDR3 region: CSVGRSSYNEQFF. In DNA, the CDR3 is TGCAGCGTTGGGCGGTCCTCCTACAATGAGCAGTTCTTC. V usage is TRBV29-1 and J usage is TRBJ2-1; no clear D. Between the trimmed V and J ends, which lost 4 bases and 0 bases, there was a span of 7 bases. This CDR3 has 13 residues. Germline loops: CDR1 SQVTM, CDR2 ANQGSEA.

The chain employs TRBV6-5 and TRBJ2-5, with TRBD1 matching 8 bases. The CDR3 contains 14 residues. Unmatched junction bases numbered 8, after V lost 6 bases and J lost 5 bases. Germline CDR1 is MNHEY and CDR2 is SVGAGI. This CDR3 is CASSPGQGRETQYF. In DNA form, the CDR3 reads TGTGCCAGCAGCCCTGGACAGGGTAGGGAGACCCAGTACTTC.

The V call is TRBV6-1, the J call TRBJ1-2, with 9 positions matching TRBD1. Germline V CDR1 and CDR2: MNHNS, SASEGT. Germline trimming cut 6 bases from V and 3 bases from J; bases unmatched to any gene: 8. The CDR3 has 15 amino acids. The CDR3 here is CASSENGQGYYGYTF. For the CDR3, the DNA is TGTGCCAGCAGCGAGAACGGACAGGGGTACTATGGCTACACCTTC.

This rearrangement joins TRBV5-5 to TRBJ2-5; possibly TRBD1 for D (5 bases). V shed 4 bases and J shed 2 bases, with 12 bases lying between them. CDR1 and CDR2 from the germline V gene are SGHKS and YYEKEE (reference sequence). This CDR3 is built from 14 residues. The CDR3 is CASSPRQIQETQYF. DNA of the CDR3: TGTGCCAGCAGCCCTAGACAGATTCAAGAGACCCAGTACTTC.

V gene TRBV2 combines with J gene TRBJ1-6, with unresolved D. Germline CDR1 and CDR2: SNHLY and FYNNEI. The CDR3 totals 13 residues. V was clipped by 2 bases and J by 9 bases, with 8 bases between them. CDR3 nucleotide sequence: TGTGCCAGCAGTGAAAGCCTAAGTTCACCCCTCCACTTT. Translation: CASSESLSSPLHF.

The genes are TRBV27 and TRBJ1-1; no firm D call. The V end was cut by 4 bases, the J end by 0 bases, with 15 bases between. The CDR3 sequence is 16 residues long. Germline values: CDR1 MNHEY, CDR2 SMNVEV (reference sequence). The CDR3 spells CASSSWARRVNTEAFF. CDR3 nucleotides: TGTGCCAGCAGTTCGTGGGCCCGGCGGGTGAACACTGAAGCTTTCTTT.

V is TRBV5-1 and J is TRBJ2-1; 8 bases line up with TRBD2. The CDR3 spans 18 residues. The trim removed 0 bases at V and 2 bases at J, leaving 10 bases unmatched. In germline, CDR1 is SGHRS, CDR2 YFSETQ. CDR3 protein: CASSLAGGAGRTYNEQFF. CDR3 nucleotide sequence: TGCGCCAGCAGCTTGGCCGGGGGGGCGGGGCGCACCTACAATGAGCAGTTCTTC.

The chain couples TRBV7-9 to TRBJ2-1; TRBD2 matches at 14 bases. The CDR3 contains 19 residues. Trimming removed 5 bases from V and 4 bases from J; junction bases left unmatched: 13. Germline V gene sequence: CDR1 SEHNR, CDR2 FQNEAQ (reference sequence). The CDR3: CASSPVGGTSGRGYNEQFF. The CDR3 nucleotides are TGTGCCAGCAGCCCGGTAGGCGGGACTAGCGGGAGAGGATACAATGAGCAGTTCTTC.

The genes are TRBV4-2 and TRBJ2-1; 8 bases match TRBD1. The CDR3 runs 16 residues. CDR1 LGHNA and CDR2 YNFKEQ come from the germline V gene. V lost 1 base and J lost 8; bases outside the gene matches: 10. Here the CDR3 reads CASSQVSSGGQDEQFF. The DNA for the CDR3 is TGTGCCAGCAGCCAAGTAAGTTCAGGGGGCCAAGATGAGCAGTTCTTC.

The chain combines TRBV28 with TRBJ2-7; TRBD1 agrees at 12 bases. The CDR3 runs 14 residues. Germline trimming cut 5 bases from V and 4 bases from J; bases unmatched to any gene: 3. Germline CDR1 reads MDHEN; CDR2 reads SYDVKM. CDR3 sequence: CASSTGQGAYEQYF. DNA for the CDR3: TGTGCCAGCAGTACGGGACAGGGGGCTTACGAGCAGTACTTC.

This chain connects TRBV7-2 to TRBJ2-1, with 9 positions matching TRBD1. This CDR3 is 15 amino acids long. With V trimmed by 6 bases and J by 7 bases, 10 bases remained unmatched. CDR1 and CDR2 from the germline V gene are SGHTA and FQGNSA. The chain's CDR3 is CASSFTAGQGNEQFF. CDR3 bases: TGTGCCAGCAGTTTTACAGCGGGACAGGGTAATGAGCAGTTCTTC.

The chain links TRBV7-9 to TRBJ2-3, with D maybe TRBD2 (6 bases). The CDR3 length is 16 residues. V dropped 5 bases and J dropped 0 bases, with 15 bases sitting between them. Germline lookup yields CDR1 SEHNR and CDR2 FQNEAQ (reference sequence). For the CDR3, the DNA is TGTGCCAGCAGCGCATCCCTAGCGCCAAGCACAGATACGCAGTATTTT. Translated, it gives CASSASLAPSTDTQYF.

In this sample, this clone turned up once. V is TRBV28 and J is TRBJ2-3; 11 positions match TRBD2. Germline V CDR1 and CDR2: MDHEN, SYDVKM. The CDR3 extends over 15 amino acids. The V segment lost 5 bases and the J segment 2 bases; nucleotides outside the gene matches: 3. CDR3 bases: TGTGCCAGCAGTCCGACTAGCGGGACCACAGATACGCAGTATTTT. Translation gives CASSPTSGTTDTQYF.

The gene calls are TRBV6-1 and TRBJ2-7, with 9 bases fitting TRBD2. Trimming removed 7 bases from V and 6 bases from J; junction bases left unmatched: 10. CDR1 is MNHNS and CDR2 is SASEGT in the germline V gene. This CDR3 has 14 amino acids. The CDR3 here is CASNPGLAPVEQYF. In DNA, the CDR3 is TGTGCCAGCAATCCGGGACTAGCTCCTGTCGAGCAGTACTTC.

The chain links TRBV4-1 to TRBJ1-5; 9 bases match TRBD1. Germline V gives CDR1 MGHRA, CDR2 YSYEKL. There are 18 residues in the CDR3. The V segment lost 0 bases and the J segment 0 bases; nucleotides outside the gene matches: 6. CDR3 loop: CASSQDRTGEYSNQPQHF. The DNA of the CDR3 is TGCGCCAGCAGCCAAGATAGGACAGGGGAATATAGCAATCAGCCCCAGCATTTT.

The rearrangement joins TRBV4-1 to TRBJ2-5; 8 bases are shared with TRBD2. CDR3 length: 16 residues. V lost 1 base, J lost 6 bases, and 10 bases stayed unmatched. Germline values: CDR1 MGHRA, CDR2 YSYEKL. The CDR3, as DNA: TGCGCCAGCAGCCAAGCTGAGCGGGAGACTCGAAAGACCCAGTACTTC. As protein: CASSQAERETRKTQYF.

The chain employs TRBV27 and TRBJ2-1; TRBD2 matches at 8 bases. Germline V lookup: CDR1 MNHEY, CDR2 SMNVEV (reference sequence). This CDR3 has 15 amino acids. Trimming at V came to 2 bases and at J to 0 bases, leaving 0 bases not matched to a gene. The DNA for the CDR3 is TGTGCCAGCAGTTTAAGCGGGAGCTCCTACAATGAGCAGTTCTTC. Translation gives CASSLSGSSYNEQFF.

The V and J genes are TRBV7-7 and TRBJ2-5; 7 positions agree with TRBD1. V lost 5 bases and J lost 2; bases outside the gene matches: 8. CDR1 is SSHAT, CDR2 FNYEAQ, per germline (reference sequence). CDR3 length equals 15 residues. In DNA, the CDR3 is TGTGCCAGCAGCCCTCACCCGACAGGGCAAGAGACCCAGTACTTC. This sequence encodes CASSPHPTGQETQYF.

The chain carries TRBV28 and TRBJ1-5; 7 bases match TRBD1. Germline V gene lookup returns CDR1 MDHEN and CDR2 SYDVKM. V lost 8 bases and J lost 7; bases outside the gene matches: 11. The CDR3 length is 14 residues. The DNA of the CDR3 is TGTGCCAGCTTTTCTTCAGGGGGAAGACAGCCCCAGCATTTT. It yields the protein CASFSSGGRQPQHF.

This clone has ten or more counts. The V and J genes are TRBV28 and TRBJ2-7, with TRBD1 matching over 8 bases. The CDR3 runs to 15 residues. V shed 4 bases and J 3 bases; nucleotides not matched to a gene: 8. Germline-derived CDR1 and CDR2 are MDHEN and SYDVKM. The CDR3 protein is CASSSTGTGLYEQYF. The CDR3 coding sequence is TGTGCCAGCAGTTCAACCGGGACAGGACTCTACGAGCAGTACTTC.

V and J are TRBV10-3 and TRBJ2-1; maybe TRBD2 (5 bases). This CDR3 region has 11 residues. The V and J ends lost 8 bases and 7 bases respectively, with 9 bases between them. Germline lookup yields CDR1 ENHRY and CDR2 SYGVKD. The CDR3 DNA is TGTGCCATCCGTGGGAGTAATGAGCAGTTCTTC. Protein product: CAIRGSNEQFF.

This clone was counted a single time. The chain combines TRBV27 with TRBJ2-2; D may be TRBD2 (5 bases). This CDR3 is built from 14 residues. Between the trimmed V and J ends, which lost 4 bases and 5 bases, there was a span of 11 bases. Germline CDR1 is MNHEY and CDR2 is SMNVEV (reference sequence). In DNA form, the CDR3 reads TGTGCCAGCAGTTATCGGACTTTAACCGGGGAGCTGTTTTTT. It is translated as CASSYRTLTGELFF.

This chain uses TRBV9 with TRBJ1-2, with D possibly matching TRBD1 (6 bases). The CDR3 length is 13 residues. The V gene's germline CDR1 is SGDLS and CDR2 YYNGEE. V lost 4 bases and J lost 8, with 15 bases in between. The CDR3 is CASSPRQDGGYTF. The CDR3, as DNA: TGTGCCAGCAGCCCCCGACAGGATGGAGGCTACACCTTC.

The chain's CDR3 is CASSLGRTSGPQETQYF. In nucleotides, the CDR3 is TGTGCCAGCAGCTTGGGAAGGACTAGCGGACCTCAAGAGACCCAGTACTTC. The chain recombines TRBV5-6 with TRBJ2-5; TRBD2 matches 10 bases. V was clipped by 0 bases and J by 2 bases; unmatched bases: 7. Germline values: CDR1 SGHDT, CDR2 YYEEEE. CDR3 size: 17 residues. Full variable domain (outside the CDR3, taken from reference TRBV5-6 and TRBJ2-5): DAGVTQSPTHLIKTRGQQVTLRCSPKSGHDTVSWYQQALGQGPQFIFQYYEEEERQRGNFPDRFSGHQFPNYSSELNVNALLLGDSALYLCASSLGRTSGPQETQYFGPGTRLLVL.

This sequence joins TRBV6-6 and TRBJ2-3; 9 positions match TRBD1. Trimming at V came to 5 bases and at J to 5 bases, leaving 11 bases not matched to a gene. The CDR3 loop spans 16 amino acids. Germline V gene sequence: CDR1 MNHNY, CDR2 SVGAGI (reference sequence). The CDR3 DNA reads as TGTGCCAGCAGTCGTAGGTACAGGGGGCAGGGAGATACGCAGTATTTT. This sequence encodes CASSRRYRGQGDTQYF.

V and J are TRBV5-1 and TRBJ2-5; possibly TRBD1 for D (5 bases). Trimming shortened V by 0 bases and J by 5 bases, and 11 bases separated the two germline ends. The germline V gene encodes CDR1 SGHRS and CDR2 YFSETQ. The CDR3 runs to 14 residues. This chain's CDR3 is CASSLGRAVETQYF. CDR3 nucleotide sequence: TGCGCCAGCAGCTTGGGCAGGGCGGTGGAGACCCAGTACTTC.

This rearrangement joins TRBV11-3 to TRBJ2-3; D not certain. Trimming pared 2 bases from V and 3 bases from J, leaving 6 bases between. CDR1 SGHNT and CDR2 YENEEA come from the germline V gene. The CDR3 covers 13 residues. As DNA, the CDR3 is TGTGCCAGCAGCTTATCCTTAACAGATACGCAGTATTTT. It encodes CASSLSLTDTQYF.

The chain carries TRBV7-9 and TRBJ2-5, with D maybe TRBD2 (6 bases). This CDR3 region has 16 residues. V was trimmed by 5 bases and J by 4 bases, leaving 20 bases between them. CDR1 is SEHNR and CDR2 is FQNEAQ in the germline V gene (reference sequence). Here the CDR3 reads CASSGAVGGRGETQYF. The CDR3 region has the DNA TGTGCCAGCAGCGGCGCCGTTGGAGGGAGAGGAGAGACCCAGTACTTC.